The 28 T cell receptor beta chains listed next were all sequenced from one sample in a study of OX40 agonist ivuxolimab in advanced cancers. Clones were sequenced by immunoSEQ multiplex PCR, and TCRdb holds only the in-frame ones, with some missing. The sample yields about 26,000 clones, 76% seen once. Sequences were derived from CD4+ or CD8+ T cells sorted from blood, sampled in a trial of the OX40 agonist ivuxolimab. The receptor set was obtained from an adult with an advanced solid tumor such as melanoma, head and neck, liver or kidney cancer.

The rearrangement links TRBV7-2 to TRBJ1-2; tentative D call: TRBD1 (5 bases). The V end was cut by 3 bases, the J end by 0 bases, with 14 bases between. This CDR3 spans 16 amino acids. Germline V gene lookup returns CDR1 SGHTA and CDR2 FQGNSA. CDR3 in DNA: TGTGCCAGCAGCTTCGACAGAGACCAAGCTAACTATGGCTACACCTTC. Translated, it gives CASSFDRDQANYGYTF.

The J gene is TRBJ1-3, the V gene TRBV6-5, with D perhaps TRBD1 (5 bases). V was trimmed by 2 bases and J by 1 base, leaving 12 bases between them. This CDR3 spans 16 amino acids. Germline V gene data show CDR1 as MNHEY and CDR2 as SVGAGI. The CDR3 here is CASSYHGGYSGNTIYF. The CDR3 DNA is TGTGCCAGCAGTTACCATGGGGGATATTCTGGAAACACCATATATTTT.

The chain recombines TRBV27 with TRBJ2-2; 7 bases are shared with TRBD2. The germline V gene encodes CDR1 MNHEY and CDR2 SMNVEV (reference sequence). This CDR3 has 16 residues. V lost 5 bases, J lost 4 bases, and 10 bases stayed unmatched. The CDR3: CASSRWGRALTGELFF. The CDR3, as DNA: TGTGCCAGCAGTCGATGGGGGAGGGCCCTCACCGGGGAGCTGTTTTTT.

V and J are TRBV11-3 and TRBJ2-5; tentative D call: TRBD1 (6 bases). With 4 bases removed from V and 1 base from J, the gap between germline ends came to 13 bases. The CDR3 length is 15 residues. CDR1 is SGHNT, CDR2 YENEEA, per germline. The CDR3 spells CASSSSGTTQETQYF. The CDR3 region has the DNA TGTGCCAGCAGCTCTTCCGGGACAACCCAAGAGACCCAGTACTTC.

The V gene is TRBV19, the J gene TRBJ1-5; D uncertain. This CDR3 spans 15 amino acids. Germline CDR1 and CDR2: LNHDA and SQIVND (reference sequence). V was cut by 5 bases and J by 0 bases, with 11 bases left in between. The CDR3 is CASSPQFLSNQPQHF. In nucleotides, the CDR3 is TGTGCCAGTAGTCCCCAATTTCTTAGCAATCAGCCCCAGCATTTT.

This clone was observed a single time. A read error may produce the germline difference seen at one junction end. The V call is TRBV28, the J call TRBJ1-4; the D is unclear. Germline V gene data show CDR1 as MDHEN and CDR2 as SYDVKM. The length of the CDR3 is 14 residues. The CDR3 is CASSSAVRFEKPFF. The CDR3 coding sequence is TGTGCCAGCAGTTCGGCAGTTCGGTTTGAAAAACCGTTTTTT.

The J gene is TRBJ1-1, the V gene TRBV29-1; D perhaps matches TRBD1 (5 bases). V shed 4 bases and J shed 6 bases, with 12 bases lying between them. CDR1 and CDR2 (germline): SQVTM, ANQGSEA. CDR3 length: 12 amino acids. The DNA for the CDR3 is TGCAGCGTTGGGGGCCTAGGCGCTGAAGCTTTCTTT. This gives the protein CSVGGLGAEAFF.

The gene calls are TRBV19 and TRBJ2-1; perhaps TRBD2 as D (5 bases). CDR3 size: 16 residues. V shed 5 bases and J shed 5 bases, with 19 bases lying between them. Per the germline V gene, CDR1 is LNHDA and CDR2 is SQIVND (reference sequence). The CDR3 DNA sequence: TGTGCCAGTAGTCGGGCTAGCACAATATACAACAATGAGCAGTTCTTC. This translates into CASSRASTIYNNEQFF.

The chain uses TRBV27 and TRBJ1-6; 7 positions agree with TRBD1. The germline V gene encodes CDR1 MNHEY and CDR2 SMNVEV (reference sequence). The CDR3 totals 15 residues. J lost 9 bases, V lost 3 bases, and 8 bases had no gene match. CDR3 residues: CASSFGTDRSSPLHF. As DNA, the CDR3 is TGTGCCAGCAGTTTCGGAACGGACAGGTCTTCACCCCTCCACTTT.

The chain combines TRBV10-3 with TRBJ2-7; 7 nucleotides agree with TRBD1. The germline V gene encodes CDR1 ENHRY and CDR2 SYGVKD. Losses at the gene ends were 6 bases for V and 1 base for J; bases not matched to a gene: 9. This CDR3 is built from 15 residues. In DNA, the CDR3 is TGTGCCATCAGGAGACCGGGACAGCCATCCTACGAGCAGTACTTC. Encoded protein: CAIRRPGQPSYEQYF.

V usage is TRBV10-3 and J usage is TRBJ1-2, with D hard to call. The CDR3 length is 16 residues. The V gene lost 0 bases and the J gene lost 5 bases, with 16 bases spanning the gap. Germline CDR1 and CDR2: ENHRY and SYGVKD. CDR3 sequence: CAISESRTGGGYGYTF. CDR3 DNA: TGTGCCATCAGTGAGTCGAGGACGGGCGGAGGGTATGGCTACACCTTC.

The genes are TRBV19 and TRBJ1-5; D is possibly TRBD1 (5 bases). Germline V gene sequence: CDR1 LNHDA, CDR2 SQIVND (reference sequence). This CDR3 contains 16 residues. V was pared by 3 bases and J by 3 bases, with 15 bases between. The CDR3 sequence is CASSIAVWGNNQPQHF. In DNA, the CDR3 is TGTGCCAGTAGTATCGCAGTTTGGGGGAACAATCAGCCCCAGCATTTT.

The rearrangement joins TRBV19 to TRBJ1-2; D ambiguous. V dropped 5 bases and J dropped 0 bases, with 13 bases sitting between them. CDR3 size: 15 residues. The germline V gene has CDR1 LNHDA and CDR2 SQIVND (reference sequence). The CDR3: CASSSRALANYGYTF. CDR3 in DNA: TGTGCCAGTAGTTCCCGGGCCCTAGCTAACTATGGCTACACCTTC.

This clone has a handful of counts. This chain connects TRBV14 to TRBJ1-1, with 8 bases lining up with TRBD1. Germline loops: CDR1 SGHDN, CDR2 FVKESK. The CDR3 runs 13 residues. The V segment lost 3 bases and the J segment 6 bases; nucleotides outside the gene matches: 3. In nucleotides, the CDR3 is TGTGCCAGCAGCCACAGGGGGCTCTCTGAAGCTTTCTTT. It translates to CASSHRGLSEAFF.

This clone was found a few times. The rearrangement uses TRBV7-2 and TRBJ2-5; possible D gene TRBD2, 5 bases. This CDR3 is built from 14 residues. V gave up 3 bases and J gave up 3 bases, with 11 bases separating them. Germline V gene sequence: CDR1 SGHTA, CDR2 FQGNSA. The CDR3 DNA reads as TGTGCCAGCAGCTTCCGACGGGGAGAAGAGACCCAGTACTTC. Translation gives CASSFRRGEETQYF.

The chain recombines TRBV5-1 with TRBJ1-1; maybe TRBD1 (6 bases). With 3 bases removed from V and 4 bases from J, the gap between germline ends came to 10 bases. CDR1 SGHRS and CDR2 YFSETQ come from the germline V gene. The CDR3 covers 13 residues. This chain's CDR3 is CASSYLGGTEAFF. The CDR3, as DNA: TGCGCCAGCAGCTACTTAGGGGGCACTGAAGCTTTCTTT.

This clone appeared a few times. The chain uses TRBV5-6 and TRBJ2-7; D gene ambiguous. Germline V gene data show CDR1 as SGHDT and CDR2 as YYEEEE. The CDR3 has 16 residues. Trimming removed 0 bases at V and 8 bases at J, with 21 bases between. The CDR3 is CASSLDGPFVRLKQYF. The DNA of the CDR3 is TGTGCCAGCAGCTTGGACGGCCCATTCGTTCGTTTGAAGCAGTACTTC.

This clone was observed a single time. This chain links TRBV19 with TRBJ1-2; TRBD1 matches 10 bases. The trim removed 6 bases at V and 2 bases at J, leaving 9 bases unmatched. The length of the CDR3 is 16 residues. Looked up from germline, CDR1 is LNHDA and CDR2 is SQIVND (reference sequence). As DNA, the CDR3 is TGTGCCAGTAGAAGGGACAGGGGCCTCTCCAACTATGGCTACACCTTC. It translates to CASRRDRGLSNYGYTF. Combining the CDR3 with reference TRBV19 and TRBJ1-2 gives the whole variable domain DGGITQSPKYLFRKEGQNVTLSCEQNLNHDAMYWYRQDPGQGLRLIYYSQIVNDFQKGDIAEGYSVSREKKESFPLTVTSAQKNPTAFYLCASRRDRGLSNYGYTFGSGTRLTVV.

The J gene is TRBJ2-1, the V gene TRBV18; a possible D gene is TRBD2 (7 bases). The germline V gene has CDR1 KGHSH and CDR2 LQKENI. The CDR3 runs 17 residues. V was pared by 4 bases and J by 0 bases, with 16 bases between. CDR3 sequence: CASSRLSGGSSYNEQFF. In nucleotides, the CDR3 is TGTGCCAGCTCACGGCTCTCGGGGGGCAGCTCCTACAATGAGCAGTTCTTC.

The V and J genes are TRBV19 and TRBJ2-1, with 9 bases matching TRBD2. Losses at the gene ends were 2 bases for V and 10 bases for J; bases not matched to a gene: 12. CDR3 length: 16 amino acids. The V gene's germline CDR1 is LNHDA and CDR2 SQIVND (reference sequence). The CDR3 spells CASSISGAGGTGEQFF. In DNA, the CDR3 is TGTGCCAGTAGTATAAGCGGAGCGGGGGGAACGGGGGAGCAGTTCTTC. Full variable domain (rest looked up from reference TRBV19 and TRBJ2-1): DGGITQSPKYLFRKEGQNVTLSCEQNLNHDAMYWYRQDPGQGLRLIYYSQIVNDFQKGDIAEGYSVSREKKESFPLTVTSAQKNPTAFYLCASSISGAGGTGEQFFGPGTRLTVL.

This rearrangement joins TRBV19 to TRBJ1-6, with a possible D match to TRBD1 (5 bases). Germline V lookup: CDR1 LNHDA, CDR2 SQIVND (reference sequence). Trimming cost V 2 bases and J 4 bases, with 15 bases left between them. This CDR3 has 17 residues. CDR3 nucleotides: TGTGCCAGTAGTATAAGTCCCGGGACGGCTTATAATTCACCCCTCCACTTT. Translation: CASSISPGTAYNSPLHF. Full variable domain (outside the CDR3, taken from reference TRBV19 and TRBJ1-6): DGGITQSPKYLFRKEGQNVTLSCEQNLNHDAMYWYRQDPGQGLRLIYYSQIVNDFQKGDIAEGYSVSREKKESFPLTVTSAQKNPTAFYLCASSISPGTAYNSPLHFGNGTRLTVT.

This clone was counted between two and nine times. The chain couples TRBV30 to TRBJ1-1, with no clear D. The CDR3 sequence is 13 residues long. The germline V and J ends were trimmed by 1 base and 3 bases, with 9 bases remaining between them. Germline lookup yields CDR1 GTSNPN and CDR2 SVGIG (reference sequence). CDR3 DNA sequence: TGTGCCTGGAGTGGTTCCTTCGACACTGAAGCTTTCTTT. Protein product: CAWSGSFDTEAFF. Full variable domain (rest looked up from reference TRBV30 and TRBJ1-1): SQTIHQWPATLVQPVGSPLSLECTVEGTSNPNLYWYRQAAGRGLQLLFYSVGIGQISSEVPQNLSASRPQDRQFILSSKKLLLSDSGFYLCAWSGSFDTEAFFGQGTRLTVV.

This chain links TRBV6-5 with TRBJ1-5, with D unclear. CDR1 and CDR2 from the germline V gene are MNHEY and SVGAGI. The CDR3 has 15 residues. V lost 0 bases, J lost 6 bases, and 12 bases lay in between. The CDR3 protein is CASSYSGQSTQPQHF. CDR3 sequence (DNA): TGTGCCAGCAGTTACTCGGGTCAAAGTACTCAGCCCCAGCATTTT.

This clone came up a few times. The CDR3 DNA reads as TGTGCCAGCACCTCAGGGACTTTGAGGGTTGAGCAGTTCTTC. It encodes CASTSGTLRVEQFF. V gene TRBV7-9 combines with J gene TRBJ2-1, with D maybe TRBD2 (6 bases). V dropped 7 bases and J dropped 9 bases, with 19 bases sitting between them. The CDR3 is 14 amino acids. Germline values: CDR1 SEHNR, CDR2 FQNEAQ (reference sequence).

The genes are TRBV9 and TRBJ2-3; a weak D match, TRBD1 (6 bases). This CDR3 has 15 amino acids. Germline CDR1 and CDR2: SGDLS and YYNGEE. V lost 0 bases, J lost 5 bases, and 13 bases lay in between. CDR3 sequence: CASSVAGVTGDTQYF. The CDR3 DNA reads TGTGCCAGCAGCGTAGCAGGGGTAACGGGAGATACGCAGTATTTT.

The rearrangement uses TRBV6-5 and TRBJ1-1; possibly TRBD1 for D (5 bases). Looked up from germline, CDR1 is MNHEY and CDR2 is SVGAGI. There are 13 residues in the CDR3. V lost 7 bases and J lost 5, with 14 bases in between. CDR3 protein: CASMSRARTEAFF. DNA of the CDR3: TGTGCCAGCATGTCCAGGGCGAGAACTGAAGCTTTCTTT.

This chain links TRBV11-3 with TRBJ2-5, with 12 positions matching TRBD2. This CDR3 is 15 amino acids long. V gave up 5 bases and J gave up 4 bases; unmatched junction bases: 5. In germline, CDR1 is SGHNT, CDR2 YENEEA. CDR3 in amino acids: CASSKGTSGPETQYF. The CDR3 region has the DNA TGTGCCAGCAGCAAAGGGACTAGCGGGCCAGAGACCCAGTACTTC.

The chain employs TRBV9 and TRBJ2-3, with 7 nucleotides matching TRBD1. The length of the CDR3 is 19 residues. Germline CDR1 reads SGDLS; CDR2 reads YYNGEE. Trimming at V came to 4 bases and at J to 2 bases, leaving 19 bases not matched to a gene. The CDR3 reads CASSPRATGVGTNTDTQYF. The CDR3 region has the DNA TGTGCCAGCAGCCCCCGGGCAACAGGGGTTGGGACAAACACAGATACGCAGTATTTT.